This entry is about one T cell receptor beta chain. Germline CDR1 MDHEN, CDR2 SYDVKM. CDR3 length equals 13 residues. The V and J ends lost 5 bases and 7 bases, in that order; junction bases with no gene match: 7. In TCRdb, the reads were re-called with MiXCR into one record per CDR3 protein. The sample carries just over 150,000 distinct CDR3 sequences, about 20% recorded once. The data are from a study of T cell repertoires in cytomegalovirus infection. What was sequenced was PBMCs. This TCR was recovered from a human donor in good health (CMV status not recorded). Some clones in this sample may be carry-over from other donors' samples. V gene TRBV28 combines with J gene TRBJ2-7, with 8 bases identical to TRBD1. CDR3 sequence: CASSPDRAREQYF. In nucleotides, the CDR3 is TGTGCCAGCAGTCCGGACAGGGCAAGGGAGCAGTACTTC. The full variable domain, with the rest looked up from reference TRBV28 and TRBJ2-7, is DVKVTQSSRYLVKRTGEKVFLECVQDMDHENMFWYRQDPGLGLRLIYFSYDVKMKEKGDIPEGYSVSREKKERFSLILESASTNQTSMYLCASSPDRAREQYFGPGTRLTVT.